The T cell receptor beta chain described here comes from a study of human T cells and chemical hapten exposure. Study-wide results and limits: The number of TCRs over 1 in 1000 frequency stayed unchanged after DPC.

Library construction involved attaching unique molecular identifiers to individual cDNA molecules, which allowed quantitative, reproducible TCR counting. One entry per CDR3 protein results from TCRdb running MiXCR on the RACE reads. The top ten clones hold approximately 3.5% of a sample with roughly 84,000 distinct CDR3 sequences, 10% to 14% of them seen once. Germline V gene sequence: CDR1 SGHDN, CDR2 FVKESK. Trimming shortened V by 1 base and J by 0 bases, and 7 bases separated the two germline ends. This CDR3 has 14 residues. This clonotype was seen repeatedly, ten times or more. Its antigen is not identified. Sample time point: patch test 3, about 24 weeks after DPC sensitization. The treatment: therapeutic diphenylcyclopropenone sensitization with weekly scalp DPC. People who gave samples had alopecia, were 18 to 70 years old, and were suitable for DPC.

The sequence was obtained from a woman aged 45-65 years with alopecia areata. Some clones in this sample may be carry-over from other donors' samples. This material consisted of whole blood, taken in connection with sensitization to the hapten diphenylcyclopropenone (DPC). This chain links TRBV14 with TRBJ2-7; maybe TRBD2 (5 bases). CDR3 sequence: CASSQGLHSYEQYF. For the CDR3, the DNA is TGTGCCAGCAGCCAAGGACTACACTCCTACGAGCAGTACTTC.